These 13 T cell receptor beta chains originate from one sample sequenced in a study of radiation and T cells in renal cell carcinoma. Treatment: treatment-naive control, cytoreductive nephrectomy. Sequencing was performed with immunoSEQ multiplex PCR; in TCRdb, only in-frame clones are kept and a portion is missing. The sample yields about 12,000 clones, roughly 65% seen once. This specimen was tumor tissue, taken from a patient whose treatment was nephrectomy without radiotherapy. These receptors were obtained from an elderly woman with renal cell carcinoma.

The chain couples TRBV18 to TRBJ1-3, with a weak D call TRBD1 (6 bases). The CDR3 extends over 17 amino acids. With 1 base removed from V and 0 bases from J, the gap between germline ends came to 13 bases. CDR1 is KGHSH, CDR2 LQKENI, per germline. The CDR3 nucleotides read TGTGCCAGCTCACCACAGGGGGGGATGCACTCTGGAAACACCATATATTTT. Protein sequence: CASSPQGGMHSGNTIYF.

The chain joins TRBV2 to TRBJ1-1; perhaps TRBD1 as D (6 bases). In germline, CDR1 is SNHLY, CDR2 FYNNEI. V lost 6 bases and J lost 5, with 19 bases in between. This CDR3 region has 15 residues. CDR3 amino acids: CASRGGWPYGTEAFF. In nucleotides, the CDR3 is TGTGCCAGCAGAGGGGGTTGGCCCTATGGGACTGAAGCTTTCTTT.

The V call is TRBV11-2, the J call TRBJ1-2; no definite D call. This CDR3 region has 12 residues. From germline, CDR1 is SGHAT and CDR2 FQNNGV. Trimming took off 7 bases at V and 4 bases at J, with 10 bases between the two ends. CDR3 sequence reads: CASTEEGYGYTF. CDR3 coding DNA: TGTGCCAGCACTGAAGAGGGCTATGGCTACACCTTC.

In its sample, this clone is medium-sized. Other nucleotide sequences in the sample specify the same CDR3. The gene calls are TRBV6-5 and TRBJ1-3; TRBD1 aligns across 7 bases. The J segment lost 2 bases and the V segment lost 6 bases, leaving 4 bases of the junction unmatched. The CDR3 extends over 14 amino acids. Looked up from germline, CDR1 is MNHEY and CDR2 is SVGAGI. This CDR3 is CASSLDRAGNTIYF. The CDR3 nucleotides read TGTGCCAGCAGCCTTGACAGGGCTGGAAACACCATATATTTT.

This clone was seen a handful of times. The junction does not match germline at one end; this may be a read error. The chain joins TRBV6-5 to TRBJ2-3; D is uncertain. The CDR3 loop spans 15 amino acids. The germline gives CDR1 MNHEY, CDR2 SVGAGI. The CDR3 DNA reads TGTGCCATCAGTTTGAAAGTGAACACGGCAGATACGCAGTATTTT. Its protein is CAISLKVNTADTQYF.

This chain connects TRBV18 to TRBJ2-4; D is possibly TRBD2 (7 bases). Germline V gene sequence: CDR1 KGHSH, CDR2 LQKENI. The CDR3 totals 16 residues. Trimming shortened V by 0 bases and J by 8 bases, and 17 bases separated the two germline ends. CDR3 sequence: CASSPPSGGGWDIQYF. In DNA form, the CDR3 reads TGTGCCAGCTCACCACCGTCGGGGGGCGGATGGGACATTCAGTACTTC.

This chain connects TRBV5-8 to TRBJ1-2; 8 positions match TRBD1. The V gene end was trimmed by 4 bases and the J gene end by 6 bases; junction bases not matched to a gene: 2. This CDR3 has 12 amino acids. From germline, CDR1 is SGHTS and CDR2 YDEGEE. The CDR3 loop reads CASSPDRDGYTF. The CDR3 DNA reads TGTGCCAGCAGCCCGGACAGGGATGGCTACACCTTC. The whole variable domain, remainder taken from reference TRBV5-8 and TRBJ1-2, is EAGVTQSPTHLIKTRGQQATLRCSPISGHTSVYWYQQALGLGLQFLLWYDEGEERNRGNFPPRFSGRQFPNYSSELNVNALELEDSALYLCASSPDRDGYTFGSGTRLTVV.

The chain uses TRBV19 and TRBJ1-2; D is unclear. The CDR3 sequence is 15 residues long. Germline CDR1 and CDR2: LNHDA and SQIVND (reference sequence). V gave up 5 bases and J gave up 5 bases, with 18 bases separating them. CDR3 in amino acids: CASSSYHQEDYGYTF. In nucleotides, the CDR3 is TGTGCCAGTAGTTCCTACCACCAGGAGGATTATGGCTACACCTTC.

The chain is built from TRBV6-5 and TRBJ1-1; D ambiguous. The V gene lost 3 bases and the J gene lost 5 bases, with 10 bases spanning the gap. This CDR3 has 13 residues. Germline lookup yields CDR1 MNHEY and CDR2 SVGAGI. For the CDR3, the DNA is TGTGCCAGCAGTTATCTCCTCGGTACTGAAGCTTTCTTT. This codes for CASSYLLGTEAFF.

This clone is deemed medium-sized. The chain is built from TRBV19 and TRBJ1-3; tentative D call: TRBD1 (5 bases). This CDR3 has 15 amino acids. Germline lookup yields CDR1 LNHDA and CDR2 SQIVND (reference sequence). Trimming took off 6 bases at V and 0 bases at J, with 12 bases between the two ends. DNA of the CDR3: TGTGCCAGTAGCCAACAGGTTCACTCTGGAAACACCATATATTTT. Translation gives CASSQQVHSGNTIYF. The variable domain in full, with the rest retrieved from reference TRBV19 and TRBJ1-3, is DGGITQSPKYLFRKEGQNVTLSCEQNLNHDAMYWYRQDPGQGLRLIYYSQIVNDFQKGDIAEGYSVSREKKESFPLTVTSAQKNPTAFYLCASSQQVHSGNTIYFGEGSWLTVV.

CDR3 DNA: TGCAGCGTTGCAGGAGGTGGAAACACCATATATTTT. Its protein product is CSVAGGGNTIYF. The chain uses TRBV29-1 and TRBJ1-3; D not certain. The germline CDR1 and CDR2 sequences are SQVTM and ANQGSEA. With 4 bases removed from V and 3 bases from J, the gap between germline ends came to 7 bases. The CDR3 has 12 amino acids.

This clone was detected only a few times. This chain connects TRBV5-1 to TRBJ2-1; D could derive from TRBD1 or TRBD2 (6 bases each). V lost 4 bases and J 15 bases, leaving 14 bases between the germline ends. The CDR3 loop spans 11 amino acids. CDR1 and CDR2 from the germline V gene are SGHRS and YFSETQ. CDR3: CASSHEQGLFF. In nucleotides, the CDR3 is TGCGCCAGCAGCCATGAACAGGGACTGTTCTTC.

The gene calls are TRBV2 and TRBJ1-1, with 10 nucleotides matching TRBD1. This CDR3 region has 15 residues. Germline assignment: CDR1 SNHLY and CDR2 FYNNEI. V dropped 5 bases and J dropped 3; count of bases not matched to a gene: 6. The CDR3 reads CASSPRGQGDTEAFF. CDR3 DNA sequence: TGTGCCAGCAGTCCCCGCGGACAGGGGGACACTGAAGCTTTCTTT.